Included here is one T cell receptor (beta chain) sequence, with context. Its target is not known. The germline V gene encodes CDR1 SGHNT and CDR2 YENEEA. The length of the CDR3 is 14 residues. The V and J ends lost 2 bases and 2 bases respectively, with 10 bases between them. This sample is drawn from a study of T cell responses to AZD1222 COVID-19 vaccine. Study-level results: A reported finding is that nearly half of spike-specific TCRs target unmutated variant regions.

Libraries were prepared by immunoSEQ multiplex PCR; TCRdb keeps only in-frame clonotypes and omits some of them. The data show 190,000 or so clones, with 91% seen just once and nearly 3.5% held by the top ten. The origin of this receptor is an adult who received the AZD1222 COVID-19 vaccine. The chain links TRBV11-3 to TRBJ2-7; maybe TRBD2 (5 bases). The sequences come from peripheral blood, collected 28 days after the second AZD1222 dose. The CDR3 region is CASSLFYGAYEQYF. For the CDR3, the DNA is TGTGCCAGCAGCTTATTCTACGGGGCCTACGAGCAGTACTTC.